The 20 T cell receptor beta chains in this list originate from one sample, sequenced in a study of blood T cell repertoires in COVID-19 (dated by TCRdb to 2019 to 2021). Library preparation employed the immunoSEQ multiplex PCR assay. Sourced from immuneACCESS, this table was stored by TCRdb with only in-frame sequences that have V and J called. A share of the clones is absent; for the studies checked, an unresolved V gene accounts for under half, and the remainder has no known explanation. The sample table shows roughly 100,000 clones, and around 86% are seen once. Jointly, the top ten make up under 3% of the sample. Material: peripheral blood. Receptor source: a man between 45 and 60 years old with active or convalescent COVID-19.

The chain recombines TRBV6-1 with TRBJ2-7; TRBD1 agrees at 7 bases. Germline loops: CDR1 MNHNS, CDR2 SASEGT. V dropped 0 bases and J dropped 0; count of bases not matched to a gene: 11. The CDR3 is made up of 18 amino acids. CDR3 nucleotide sequence: TGTGCCAGCAGTGAAGCGCTTCCGACAGGGCCGAGCTCCTACGAGCAGTACGTC. This encodes CASSEALPTGPSSYEQYV.

The rearrangement uses TRBV11-2 and TRBJ1-2; D is ambiguous. This CDR3 is built from 14 residues. V was clipped by 0 bases and J by 6 bases, with 11 bases between them. Germline CDR1 SGHAT, CDR2 FQNNGV. CDR3 sequence: CASSLDLTSDGYTF. DNA for the CDR3: TGTGCCAGCAGCTTAGATCTGACATCCGATGGCTACACCTTC.

The rearrangement links TRBV19 to TRBJ1-2; D is perhaps TRBD1 (6 bases). The V gene's germline CDR1 is LNHDA and CDR2 SQIVND (reference sequence). Deletions cut 10 bases from V and 5 bases from J, with 23 bases between. The CDR3 totals 15 residues. DNA for the CDR3: TGTGCCACCTCTCCGGGCAGGGGCGAGGGTTATGGCTACACCTTC. Translated: CATSPGRGEGYGYTF.

V is TRBV10-3 and J is TRBJ2-2; perhaps TRBD2 as D (7 bases). The germline V gene encodes CDR1 ENHRY and CDR2 SYGVKD. The CDR3 sequence is 16 residues long. The V gene lost 7 bases and the J gene lost 4 bases, with 19 bases spanning the gap. CDR3: CAIKEGGTYSTGELFF. Written as DNA, the CDR3 is TGTGCCATCAAGGAGGGGGGGACATATTCCACCGGGGAGCTGTTTTTT.

This clone was detected only once. The chain is built from TRBV5-5 and TRBJ1-2, with 9 bases identical to TRBD1. Germline V gene data show CDR1 as SGHKS and CDR2 as YYEKEE (reference sequence). Unmatched junction bases numbered 11, after V lost 3 bases and J lost 5 bases. The CDR3 is 16 residues long. The CDR3 DNA reads TGTGCCAGCAGCTCAGAACGGGGACAGGGCATATATGGCTACACCTTC. This encodes CASSSERGQGIYGYTF.

This chain connects TRBV7-2 to TRBJ2-5; possible D gene TRBD2, 5 bases. V gave up 3 bases and J gave up 1 base, with 9 bases separating them. The CDR3 contains 14 residues. The germline V gene encodes CDR1 SGHTA and CDR2 FQGNSA. For the CDR3, the DNA is TGTGCCAGCAGCTTCGCGGGCTCCCAAGAGACCCAGTACTTC. Protein product: CASSFAGSQETQYF. The full variable domain, its missing parts supplied by reference TRBV7-2 and TRBJ2-5, is GAGVSQSPSNKVTEKGKDVELRCDPISGHTALYWYRQSLGQGLEFLIYFQGNSAPDKSGLPSDRFSAERTGGSVSTLTIQRTQQEDSAVYLCASSFAGSQETQYFGPGTRLLVL.

V is TRBV19 and J is TRBJ2-5; TRBD2 agrees at 12 bases. Germline V CDR1 and CDR2: LNHDA, SQIVND (reference sequence). V shed 4 bases, J shed 4 bases, and the junction held 4 bases outside the gene matches. This CDR3 is built from 15 residues. CDR3 bases: TGTGCCAGTAGTACTAGCGGGGGGGCCGGAGAGACCCAGTACTTC. Amino acid sequence: CASSTSGGAGETQYF.

The chain employs TRBV19 and TRBJ1-3; D is unclear. Trimming stripped 5 bases from V and 7 bases from J, with 18 bases between. Germline V gene lookup returns CDR1 LNHDA and CDR2 SQIVND (reference sequence). This CDR3 is 15 amino acids long. The CDR3 coding sequence is TGTGCCAGTAGTGAGGTCGGCGGCTTGGGTAACACCATATATTTT. Protein: CASSEVGGLGNTIYF.

This chain links TRBV25-1 with TRBJ2-5; TRBD1 aligns across 8 bases. The V gene's germline CDR1 is MGHDK and CDR2 SYGVNS. This CDR3 region has 13 residues. The V gene end was trimmed by 6 bases and the J gene end by 2 bases; junction bases not matched to a gene: 2. CDR3 nucleotide sequence: TGTGCCAGCAGGGGGACAGGACAAGAGACCCAGTACTTC. Translation: CASRGTGQETQYF. Looking up the rest from reference TRBV25-1 and TRBJ2-5 gives the full variable domain: EADIYQTPRYLVIGTGKKITLECSQTMGHDKMYWYQQDPGMELHLIHYSYGVNSTEKGDLSSESTVSRIRTEHFPLTLESARPSHTSQYLCASRGTGQETQYFGPGTRLLVL.

CDR3 amino acids: CASSSYSGQVNEKLFF. The CDR3 nucleotides are TGTGCCAGCAGCTCCTACTCTGGACAGGTTAATGAAAAACTGTTTTTT. The chain combines TRBV7-2 with TRBJ1-4, with 7 bases aligning to TRBD1. Germline CDR1 is SGHTA and CDR2 is FQGNSA. This CDR3 has 16 amino acids. Trimming took 4 bases from V and 4 from J; bases not matched to a gene: 9.

This clone came up once. V usage is TRBV6-5 and J usage is TRBJ2-7, with a possible D match to TRBD2 (7 bases). The germline CDR1 and CDR2 sequences are MNHEY and SVGAGI. The CDR3 has 15 amino acids. V was clipped by 11 bases and J by 2 bases, with 22 bases between them. In DNA form, the CDR3 reads TGTGCCTCCTCGAGGGGGGGCGCCGACACCTACGAGCAGTACTTC. Translated, it gives CASSRGGADTYEQYF.

The CDR3 loop reads CASAIAETYEQYF. For the CDR3, the DNA is TGTGCCAGCGCGATAGCGGAAACCTACGAGCAGTACTTC. The gene calls are TRBV11-2 and TRBJ2-7; possibly TRBD2 for D (6 bases). The CDR3 loop spans 13 amino acids. From germline, CDR1 is SGHAT and CDR2 FQNNGV. Trimming pared 8 bases from V and 2 bases from J, leaving 13 bases between.

The chain has TRBV28 and TRBJ1-5, with TRBD1 identical over 8 bases. CDR1 and CDR2 from the germline V gene are MDHEN and SYDVKM. The V gene end was trimmed by 6 bases and the J gene end by 1 base; junction bases not matched to a gene: 5. The CDR3 consists of 15 residues. The CDR3 sequence is CASRDTGGSNQPQHF. The CDR3 DNA reads as TGTGCCAGCAGGGATACAGGGGGAAGCAATCAGCCCCAGCATTTT. Full variable domain (missing parts from reference TRBV28 and TRBJ1-5): DVKVTQSSRYLVKRTGEKVFLECVQDMDHENMFWYRQDPGLGLRLIYFSYDVKMKEKGDIPEGYSVSREKKERFSLILESASTNQTSMYLCASRDTGGSNQPQHFGDGTRLSIL.

This chain joins TRBV11-2 and TRBJ1-1; TRBD1 aligns across 7 bases. The CDR3 runs to 16 residues. V lost 0 bases, J lost 1 base, and 5 bases stayed unmatched. The V gene's germline CDR1 is SGHAT and CDR2 FQNNGV. Here the CDR3 reads CASSLDPRTGNTEAFF. The CDR3 coding sequence is TGTGCCAGCAGCTTAGACCCCAGGACAGGGAACACTGAAGCTTTCTTT.

V gene TRBV4-3 combines with J gene TRBJ1-2; 11 nucleotides align to TRBD1. There are 14 residues in the CDR3. V shed 6 bases, J shed 7 bases, and the junction held 7 bases outside the gene matches. In germline, CDR1 is LGHNA, CDR2 YSLEER. The CDR3 reads CASRNGQGAAGYTF. The CDR3 bases are TGCGCCAGCAGAAACGGACAGGGGGCTGCTGGCTACACCTTC.

This clone was seen more than once but under ten times. The chain couples TRBV18 to TRBJ2-7; tentative D call: TRBD1 (5 bases). CDR1 is KGHSH, CDR2 LQKENI, per germline. V was clipped by 1 base and J by 7 bases, with 14 bases between them. CDR3 size: 14 residues. The DNA for the CDR3 is TGTGCCAGCTCACCACTTGGCAGGGTGGAGGAGCAGTACTTC. Encoded protein: CASSPLGRVEEQYF.

The chain links TRBV6-2 or TRBV6-3 to TRBJ2-1; TRBD1 aligns across 12 bases. V lost 4 bases, J lost 7 bases, and 2 bases stayed unmatched. Germline CDR1 reads MNHEY; CDR2 reads SVGEGT. The CDR3 consists of 14 residues. In DNA form, the CDR3 reads TGTGCCAGCAGTTCGGGACAGGGGGCAAATGAGCAGTTCTTC. This gives the protein CASSSGQGANEQFF.

The chain links TRBV2 to TRBJ1-3; no reliable D call. The CDR3 sequence is 15 residues long. V dropped 2 bases and J dropped 1 base, with 9 bases sitting between them. Germline V CDR1 and CDR2: SNHLY, FYNNEI. DNA for the CDR3: TGTGCCAGCAGTGAACAGACGGGGTCTGGAAACACCATATATTTT. Translating gives CASSEQTGSGNTIYF.

V and J are TRBV6-6 and TRBJ1-5; 7 bases fit TRBD1. Losses at the gene ends were 6 bases for V and 4 bases for J; bases not matched to a gene: 9. The CDR3 spans 15 residues. Germline-derived CDR1 and CDR2 are MNHNY and SVGAGI (reference sequence). The CDR3, as DNA: TGTGCCAGCAGGGATGGGACAGCTCTAAATCAGCCCCAGCATTTT. Translated, it gives CASRDGTALNQPQHF.

This clone was seen a handful of times. The rearrangement uses TRBV6-5 and TRBJ2-2; 7 nucleotides match TRBD1. The junction had 4 bases not matched to a gene; V was cut back by 6 bases and J by 0 bases. This CDR3 comprises 15 residues. Germline CDR1 and CDR2: MNHEY and SVGAGI. In nucleotides, the CDR3 is TGTGCCAGCAGGACAGGGCCCGCGAACACCGGGGAGCTGTTTTTT. It specifies CASRTGPANTGELFF.